These T cell receptor beta chains were read from a single sample in a study of shared clonotypes between healthy human individuals. Generated by immunoSEQ multiplex PCR, the TCRdb table keeps only in-frame clones and is missing some. The profile covers roughly 2,000,000 clones, with approximately 92% appearing a single time and approximately 1.6% taken by the ten largest. Sequencing was done on a sample of naive CD8+ T cells from PBMCs. These receptors all stem from a man aged 18-30 years in good health. Some clones in this sample may be carry-over from other donors' samples. Both conserved end residues are part of each CDR3. Fields, in order: CDR3 DNA, CDR3 protein, V gene, clone size, D gene, J gene, CDR3 length. A D gene is named only where the DNA matches it firmly. Clone size appears in some rows only: once, few, many, or a class for an expanded clone.

DNA: TGTGCCAGCAGCATGACGGACGGGGTCGAGCAGTACTTC
CDR3: CASSMTDGVEQYF
V: TRBV7-6
size: .
D: .
J: TRBJ2-7
length: 13

DNA: TGTGCCAGCAGCCCCCACCCGGGGAGGGCTGAAGCTTTCTTT
CDR3: CASSPHPGRAEAFF
V: TRBV9
size: .
D: .
J: TRBJ1-1
length: 14

DNA: TGTGCCTGGGGGGCCGGGGCTGAAGCTTTCTTT
CDR3: CAWGAGAEAFF
V: TRBV30
size: .
D: .
J: TRBJ1-1
length: 11

DNA: TGTGCCAGCGAACAGCACTATGGCTACACCTTC
CDR3: CASEQHYGYTF
V: TRBV6-4
size: few
D: .
J: TRBJ1-2
length: 11

DNA: TGTGCCAGCGGGGCGACCCGGCGGTACAATGAGCAGTTCTTC
CDR3: CASGATRRYNEQFF
V: TRBV27
size: .
D: .
J: TRBJ2-1
length: 14

DNA: TGCAGCGTTGAAGACGGGACAGGGAGCAACAATGAGCAGTTCTTC
CDR3: CSVEDGTGSNNEQFF
V: TRBV29-1
size: .
D: TRBD1
J: TRBJ2-1
length: 15

DNA: TGTGCCATCAGTGACTCGGGACATGAGCAGTTCTTC
CDR3: CAISDSGHEQFF
V: TRBV10-3
size: .
D: .
J: TRBJ2-1
length: 12

DNA: TGTGCCAGCAGCTTGGTCCTAGCGGGAGTGGGAGAGACCCAGTACTTC
CDR3: CASSLVLAGVGETQYF
V: TRBV5-8
size: .
D: TRBD2
J: TRBJ2-5
length: 16

DNA: TGTGCCAGCAGTTACGGGCGAGCGGGAGCGAGGAGCACCGGGGAGCTGTTTTTT
CDR3: CASSYGRAGARSTGELFF
V: TRBV5-5
size: .
D: TRBD2
J: TRBJ2-2
length: 18

DNA: TGTGCCAGCAGCGTAGGGGACAGCCTCAATCAGCCCCAGCATTTT
CDR3: CASSVGDSLNQPQHF
V: TRBV9
size: .
D: TRBD1
J: TRBJ1-5
length: 15

DNA: TGTGCCAGCAGCTCAGGGTTGGCGGAGTCCCCCGTCTACACCTTC
CDR3: CASSSGLAESPVYTF
V: TRBV7-9
size: .
D: .
J: TRBJ1-2
length: 15

DNA: TGCGCCAGCAGTGAGTCGTATGGGACTAGAGGCGAGCAGTACTTC
CDR3: CASSESYGTRGEQYF
V: TRBV10-1
size: once
D: TRBD2
J: TRBJ2-7
length: 15

DNA: TGTGCCAGCAGAGGGGACAGGGGTCAGCCCCAGCATTTT
CDR3: CASRGDRGQPQHF
V: TRBV27
size: .
D: TRBD1
J: TRBJ1-5
length: 13

DNA: TGTGCCAGCAGTTTTGTAGGGTTGGACGAGCAGTACTTC
CDR3: CASSFVGLDEQYF
V: TRBV27
size: .
D: .
J: TRBJ2-7
length: 13

DNA: TGTGCCAGCAGCTATGGGACAGGGGGGGAAAAACTGTTTTTT
CDR3: CASSYGTGGEKLFF
V: TRBV7-9
size: .
D: TRBD1
J: TRBJ1-4
length: 14

DNA: TGCAGCGTTCACCGGGACGGTTCCTACGAGCAGTACTTC
CDR3: CSVHRDGSYEQYF
V: TRBV29-1
size: few
D: .
J: TRBJ2-7
length: 13

DNA: TGTGCCAGCAGCGACCGGCCAGGGGCGAGCACCGGGGAGCTGTTTTTT
CDR3: CASSDRPGASTGELFF
V: TRBV7-2
size: .
D: .
J: TRBJ2-2
length: 16

DNA: TGTGCCAGCAGTGACCTTCCTGGAGGGCCCAATGAGCAGTTCTTC
CDR3: CASSDLPGGPNEQFF
V: TRBV6-4
size: .
D: .
J: TRBJ2-1
length: 15

DNA: TGTGCCAGCAGCTTAGGTGTTGATGAGCAGTTCTTC
CDR3: CASSLGVDEQFF
V: TRBV11-1
size: once
D: .
J: TRBJ2-1
length: 12

DNA: TGTGCCAGCAGCTTACCCCGGAGGGACACTGAAGCTTTCTTT
CDR3: CASSLPRRDTEAFF
V: TRBV7-9
size: .
D: .
J: TRBJ1-1
length: 14

DNA: TGTGCCAGCAGGTACGGGACAGGGAACACTGAAGCTTTCTTT
CDR3: CASRYGTGNTEAFF
V: TRBV7-9
size: .
D: TRBD1
J: TRBJ1-1
length: 14

DNA: TGCGCCAGCAGCCAAAATTCCGGGACAGGGCCCAACACTGAAGCTTTCTTT
CDR3: CASSQNSGTGPNTEAFF
V: TRBV4-3
size: .
D: TRBD1
J: TRBJ1-1
length: 17

DNA: TGTGCCAGCAGCGTAGATATACTAGCGGGACGAGAGACCCAGTACTTC
CDR3: CASSVDILAGRETQYF
V: TRBV9
size: .
D: TRBD2
J: TRBJ2-5
length: 16

DNA: TGTGCCAGCAGTCTGACCCCCCGAGGCACTGAAGCTTTCTTT
CDR3: CASSLTPRGTEAFF
V: TRBV27
size: .
D: .
J: TRBJ1-1
length: 14

DNA: TGTGCCAGCAGGGGGAGGGACAGGAGCACTGAAGCTTTCTTT
CDR3: CASRGRDRSTEAFF
V: TRBV27
size: .
D: TRBD1
J: TRBJ1-1
length: 14

DNA: TGTGCCAGCAGCCTCCCCGGGACAGCAATTAACTATGGCTACACCTTC
CDR3: CASSLPGTAINYGYTF
V: TRBV5-4
size: .
D: TRBD1
J: TRBJ1-2
length: 16

DNA: TGTGCCAGCAGCGCCCGACCCGGGACTAATGAAAAACTGTTTTTT
CDR3: CASSARPGTNEKLFF
V: TRBV9
size: .
D: .
J: TRBJ1-4
length: 15